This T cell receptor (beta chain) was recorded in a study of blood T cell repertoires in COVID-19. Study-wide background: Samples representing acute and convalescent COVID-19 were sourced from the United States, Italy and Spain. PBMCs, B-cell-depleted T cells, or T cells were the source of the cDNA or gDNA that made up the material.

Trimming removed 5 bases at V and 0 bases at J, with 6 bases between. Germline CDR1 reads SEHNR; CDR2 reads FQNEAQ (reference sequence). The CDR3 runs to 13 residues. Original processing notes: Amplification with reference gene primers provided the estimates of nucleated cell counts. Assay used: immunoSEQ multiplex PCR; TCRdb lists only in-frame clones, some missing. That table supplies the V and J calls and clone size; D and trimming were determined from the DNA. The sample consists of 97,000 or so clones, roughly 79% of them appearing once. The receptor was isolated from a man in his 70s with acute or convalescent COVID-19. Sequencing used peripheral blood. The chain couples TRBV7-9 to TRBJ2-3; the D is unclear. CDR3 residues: CASSLPSTDTQYF. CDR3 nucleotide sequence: TGTGCCAGCAGCCTACCGAGCACAGATACGCAGTATTTT.